Listed below are T cell receptor beta chains from one sample, sequenced in a study of T cells in Graves' hyperthyroidism and ophthalmopathy. TCRdb reanalysed the multiplex PCR reads using MiXCR and keeps one entry per CDR3 protein. The sample yields under 800,000 distinct CDR3 sequences, about 14% seen once. The specimen sequenced was blood. These receptors all stem from a woman younger than 35 with Graves' hyperthyroidism. Both conserved end residues are part of each CDR3. Each record gives: clone size, V gene, J gene, D gene, CDR3 protein, CDR3 DNA. The D gene is left open where the match is weak. Clone sizes are given selectively: once, few, many, or a class where the clone is expanded.

clone_size: many
v_call: TRBV18
j_call: TRBJ2-7
d_call: TRBD1
cdr3_aa: CASSPGTGIHEQYF
cdr3_nt: TGTGCCAGCTCACCTGGGACAGGGATCCACGAGCAGTACTTC

clone_size: many
v_call: TRBV6-1
j_call: TRBJ2-7
d_call: TRBD2
cdr3_aa: CASSNRLAGSYEQYF
cdr3_nt: TGTGCCAGCAGTAACCGACTAGCGGGCTCCTACGAGCAGTACTTC

clone_size: few
v_call: TRBV19
j_call: TRBJ2-7
d_call: TRBD2
cdr3_aa: CASSLRGVSDYEQYF
cdr3_nt: TGTGCCAGTAGCCTCCGGGGGGTTAGCGACTACGAGCAGTACTTC

clone_size: few
v_call: TRBV27
j_call: TRBJ1-5
d_call: .
cdr3_aa: CASSLWVGRPQHF
cdr3_nt: TGTGCCAGCAGTTTATGGGTGGGTAGGCCCCAGCATTTT

clone_size: many
v_call: TRBV28
j_call: TRBJ1-5
d_call: .
cdr3_aa: CASSLGGISNQPQHF
cdr3_nt: TGTGCCAGCAGTTTAGGGGGGATTAGCAATCAGCCCCAGCATTTT

clone_size: many
v_call: TRBV20-1
j_call: TRBJ1-1
d_call: .
cdr3_aa: CSARGRVSPQAFF
cdr3_nt: TGCAGTGCTAGGGGGAGGGTATCCCCCCAAGCTTTCTTT

clone_size: many
v_call: TRBV11-2
j_call: TRBJ1-1
d_call: .
cdr3_aa: CASSSLGLTEAFF
cdr3_nt: TGTGCCAGCAGCTCCCTTGGACTCACTGAAGCTTTCTTT

clone_size: .
v_call: TRBV19
j_call: TRBJ2-3
d_call: .
cdr3_aa: CASSPRWGSGRDTQYF
cdr3_nt: TGTGCCAGTAGTCCTCGGTGGGGTAGCGGAAGAGATACGCAGTATTTT

clone_size: many
v_call: TRBV28
j_call: TRBJ2-1
d_call: TRBD2
cdr3_aa: CASSTPSGVFNEQFF
cdr3_nt: TGTGCCAGCAGTACCCCTAGCGGGGTCTTCAATGAGCAGTTCTTC

clone_size: few
v_call: TRBV11-1
j_call: TRBJ1-6
d_call: TRBD1
cdr3_aa: CASRSGTGHSPLHF
cdr3_nt: TGTGCCAGCAGATCCGGGACAGGGCATTCACCCCTCCACTTT

clone_size: many
v_call: TRBV12-5
j_call: TRBJ1-1
d_call: .
cdr3_aa: CASARGTEAFF
cdr3_nt: TGTGCTAGTGCTCGAGGGACTGAAGCTTTCTTT

clone_size: .
v_call: TRBV6-1
j_call: TRBJ2-1
d_call: .
cdr3_aa: CASSVARGQNEQFF
cdr3_nt: TGTGCCAGCAGCGTTGCGCGGGGCCAGAATGAGCAGTTCTTC

clone_size: few
v_call: TRBV20-1
j_call: TRBJ1-2
d_call: .
cdr3_aa: CSASTQEEGYTF
cdr3_nt: TGCAGTGCTAGTACACAGGAGGAGGGCTACACCTTC

clone_size: .
v_call: TRBV20-1
j_call: TRBJ2-1
d_call: .
cdr3_aa: CSASLAGWSYNEQFF
cdr3_nt: TGCAGTGCTAGTCTGGCGGGATGGTCCTACAATGAGCAGTTCTTC

clone_size: many
v_call: TRBV20-1
j_call: TRBJ1-6
d_call: TRBD1
cdr3_aa: CSAIWRQGVNSPLHF
cdr3_nt: TGCAGTGCTATCTGGAGACAGGGGGTTAATTCACCCCTCCACTTT

clone_size: .
v_call: TRBV6-9
j_call: TRBJ1-1
d_call: .
cdr3_aa: CASSYGGTTNTEAFF
cdr3_nt: TGTGCCAGCAGTTATGGGGGCACCACAAACACTGAAGCTTTCTTT

clone_size: few
v_call: TRBV12-3/TRBV12-4
j_call: TRBJ2-1
d_call: TRBD2
cdr3_aa: CASRPSGGYNEQFF
cdr3_nt: TGTGCCAGCAGGCCTAGCGGAGGCTACAATGAGCAGTTCTTC

clone_size: many
v_call: TRBV2
j_call: TRBJ2-1
d_call: .
cdr3_aa: CASNPDWNEQFF
cdr3_nt: TGTGCCAGCAACCCGGACTGGAATGAGCAGTTCTTC

clone_size: .
v_call: TRBV27
j_call: TRBJ1-2
d_call: .
cdr3_aa: CASSLRAGSLANYGYTF
cdr3_nt: TGTGCCAGCAGTTTACGAGCAGGTTCGCTGGCTAACTATGGCTACACCTTC

clone_size: few
v_call: TRBV10-2
j_call: TRBJ2-5
d_call: .
cdr3_aa: CASIEQGTETQYF
cdr3_nt: TGCGCCAGCATTGAGCAGGGAACGGAGACCCAGTACTTC

clone_size: few
v_call: TRBV11-3
j_call: TRBJ1-6
d_call: TRBD1
cdr3_aa: CASSLTGTTGVEGNSPLHF
cdr3_nt: TGTGCCAGCAGCTTAACGGGAACGACAGGGGTCGAGGGAAATTCACCCCTCCACTTT

clone_size: few
v_call: TRBV6-5
j_call: TRBJ1-5
d_call: .
cdr3_aa: CASSLGTDNYNQPQHF
cdr3_nt: TGTGCCAGCAGTCTCGGGACCGACAATTACAATCAGCCCCAGCATTTT

clone_size: .
v_call: TRBV15
j_call: TRBJ1-2
d_call: .
cdr3_aa: CATSRGSDSLYGYTF
cdr3_nt: TGTGCCACCAGCAGAGGATCGGACAGTCTCTATGGCTACACCTTC

clone_size: few
v_call: TRBV24-1
j_call: TRBJ2-7
d_call: .
cdr3_aa: CATSDPGATRYEQYF
cdr3_nt: TGTGCCACCAGTGATCCCGGGGCCACTCGGTACGAGCAGTACTTC